Below are 7 T cell receptor beta chains sequenced from a single sample in a study of post-analysis software for immune sequencing data. Researchers reported that TCR beta cDNA libraries carried unique molecular identifiers. TCRdb recomputed calls from the PCR reads with MiXCR, one row per CDR3 protein. The sample has fewer than 600,000 distinct CDR3 sequences, around 40% seen once; the top ten hold about 12%. These receptors' targets are unknown. General observations from the study: Four or five TRBV segments (TRBV5-6, TRBV5-1 and TRBV20-1 among them) occurred more frequently in patients than in controls.

The sequenced sample consisted of blood. These receptors originate from a girl aged 10-17 years with multiple sclerosis.

The chain joins TRBV5-1 to TRBJ2-1, with 8 nucleotides matching TRBD2. With 7 bases clipped from V and 5 bases from J, the junction kept 17 bases outside the gene matches. This CDR3 has 17 amino acids. Germline values: CDR1 SGHRS, CDR2 YFSETQ. In DNA form, the CDR3 reads TGCGCCAGCGGCAGAGACGTGGCGGGAGGATCCCACAATGAGCAGTTCTTC. It translates to CASGRDVAGGSHNEQFF.

Only one count was recorded for this clonotype. The rearrangement links TRBV11-2 to TRBJ2-7; TRBD2 matches 7 bases. With V trimmed by 5 bases and J by 3 bases, 10 bases remained unmatched. CDR1 and CDR2 (germline): SGHAT, FQNNGV. The CDR3 has 15 amino acids. DNA of the CDR3: TGTGCCAGCAGCCCCGGGAGGTACTCAAACTACGAGCAGTACTTC. Translation gives CASSPGRYSNYEQYF.

This clonotype was recorded a few times. The CDR3 reads CSARQGNYGYTF. Here the CDR3 DNA reads TGCAGTGCTAGACAGGGGAACTATGGCTACACCTTC. The chain combines TRBV20-1 with TRBJ1-2; D might be TRBD1 (6 bases). The CDR3 length is 12 residues. Germline V gene data show CDR1 as DFQATT and CDR2 as SNEGSKA (reference sequence). Trimming shortened V by 2 bases and J by 2 bases, and 6 bases separated the two germline ends.

The sample holds one count of this clonotype. This chain links TRBV27 with TRBJ2-3; the D is unclear. Germline CDR1 is MNHEY and CDR2 is SMNVEV (reference sequence). V was clipped by 8 bases and J by 9 bases, with 9 bases between them. The CDR3 covers 10 residues. The CDR3 DNA is TGTGCCAGCGGCATGGGGACGCAGTATTTT. Encoded protein: CASGMGTQYF.

The V gene is TRBV5-1, the J gene TRBJ2-1; D remains ambiguous. The ends were cut back, 3 bases at V and 0 bases at J, with 10 bases in the middle. The CDR3 consists of 15 residues. Germline V gene sequence: CDR1 SGHRS, CDR2 YFSETQ. Written as DNA, the CDR3 is TGCGCCAGCAGCTCGGACGGAAACTCCTACAATGAGCAGTTCTTC. Residues: CASSSDGNSYNEQFF.

In its sample, this clonotype was seen a few times. The V call is TRBV6-5, the J call TRBJ2-5, with a tentative D call TRBD1 (6 bases). The ends were cut back, 4 bases at V and 0 bases at J, with 21 bases in the middle. The CDR3 loop spans 18 amino acids. Germline CDR1 is MNHEY and CDR2 is SVGAGI. Written as DNA, the CDR3 is TGTGCCAGCAGTTCAAACCCCACATGGGGGCCAGACCAAGAGACCCAGTACTTC. This encodes CASSSNPTWGPDQETQYF.

The CDR3 coding sequence is TGTGCCAGCAGGTTGACTAGCGGCTCCTACGAGCAGTACTTC. Encoded protein: CASRLTSGSYEQYF. The chain joins TRBV28 to TRBJ2-7; 9 bases map to TRBD2. With 6 bases clipped from V and 0 bases from J, the junction kept 3 bases outside the gene matches. The CDR3 extends over 14 amino acids. The germline V gene encodes CDR1 MDHEN and CDR2 SYDVKM.